The 29 T cell receptor beta chains presented below share a single source sample, sequenced in a study of cytomegalovirus exposure and HLA in healthy donors. Researchers ran the PCR with 60 Vbeta and 13 Jbeta primers. Sequencing was performed with immunoSEQ multiplex PCR; in TCRdb, only in-frame clones are kept and a portion is missing. The sample has 65,000 or so clones, 60% to 85% seen once. Sequencing was done on a sample of PBMCs. The receptors stem from a woman aged 40 to 49 in good health and CMV-seropositive.

CDR3 amino acids: CASAANQPQHF. The CDR3 bases are TGTGCCAGCGCCGCGAATCAGCCCCAGCATTTT. The chain is built from TRBV6-6 and TRBJ1-5; D ambiguous. The germline gives CDR1 MNHNY, CDR2 SVGAGI (reference sequence). The ends were cut back, 8 bases at V and 4 bases at J, with 6 bases in the middle. The CDR3 is 11 amino acids.

This clone has only a few counts. The chain uses TRBV19 and TRBJ1-1; D ambiguous. Germline V CDR1 and CDR2: LNHDA, SQIVND (reference sequence). The CDR3 is made up of 14 amino acids. Trimming shortened V by 1 base and J by 5 bases, and 11 bases separated the two germline ends. CDR3 loop: CASSIGSRRTEAFF. The CDR3 coding sequence is TGTGCCAGTAGTATAGGGTCGCGGAGGACTGAAGCTTTCTTT.

The V gene is TRBV9, the J gene TRBJ1-2; unclear D gene. Germline V lookup: CDR1 SGDLS, CDR2 YYNGEE. This CDR3 spans 15 amino acids. V was clipped by 0 bases and J by 5 bases, with 14 bases between them. CDR3 protein: CASSVAHGSPYGYTF. The CDR3 nucleotides read TGTGCCAGCAGCGTAGCCCACGGGAGCCCGTATGGCTACACCTTC.

In its sample, this clone was seen a few times. V usage is TRBV7-2 and J usage is TRBJ2-1; 11 bases are shared with TRBD2. With 1 base clipped from V and 7 bases from J, the junction kept 6 bases outside the gene matches. CDR1 and CDR2 (germline): SGHTA, FQGNSA. This CDR3 spans 16 amino acids. CDR3 amino acids: CASSLGPSGGQNEQFF. The CDR3 DNA follows: TGTGCCAGCAGCTTAGGTCCTAGCGGGGGGCAAAATGAGCAGTTCTTC.

The chain recombines TRBV19 with TRBJ2-5; D is unresolved. The DNA end favors TRBJ2-7, so the J call may be wrong. CDR1 LNHDA and CDR2 SQIVND come from the germline V gene (reference sequence). This CDR3 is built from 11 residues. CDR3 bases: TGTGCCAGTAGTAACCTCTACGAGCAGTACTTC. Protein sequence: CASSNLYEQYF.

The chain carries TRBV11-2 and TRBJ2-4; 7 nucleotides align to TRBD2. The V gene's germline CDR1 is SGHAT and CDR2 FQNNGV. With 3 bases clipped from V and 9 bases from J, the junction kept 17 bases outside the gene matches. The CDR3 has 17 amino acids. CDR3 residues: CASSLDSTGTPGGIQYF. DNA for the CDR3: TGTGCCAGCAGCTTGGACTCTACCGGGACCCCGGGGGGCATTCAGTACTTC. Supplemented by reference TRBV11-2 and TRBJ2-4, the full variable domain reads EAGVAQSPRYKIIEKRQSVAFWCNPISGHATLYWYQQILGQGPKLLIQFQNNGVVDDSQLPKDRFSAERLKGVDSTLKIQPAKLEDSAVYLCASSLDSTGTPGGIQYFGAGTRLSVL.

The chain links TRBV19 to TRBJ1-5; the match to TRBD1 covers 8 bases. The CDR3 extends over 22 amino acids. Germline CDR1 reads LNHDA; CDR2 reads SQIVND (reference sequence). With 4 bases clipped from V and 0 bases from J, the junction kept 23 bases outside the gene matches. The CDR3 sequence is CASSKQYLTGAGRRSSNQPQHF. CDR3 DNA sequence: TGTGCCAGTAGTAAACAATACCTGACAGGGGCAGGGCGACGGAGTAGCAATCAGCCCCAGCATTTT.

The CDR3 DNA is TGTGCCACCCATGGGCAGGGGTACTATGGCTACACCTTC. This sequence encodes CATHGQGYYGYTF. The rearrangement joins TRBV19 to TRBJ1-2; D perhaps matches TRBD1 (6 bases). V gave up 10 bases and J gave up 3 bases, with 15 bases separating them. The germline gives CDR1 LNHDA, CDR2 SQIVND (reference sequence). This CDR3 is 13 amino acids long.

The genes are TRBV5-1 and TRBJ2-1; TRBD1 matches 7 bases. This CDR3 has 14 residues. Germline loops: CDR1 SGHRS, CDR2 YFSETQ. Germline trimming cut 4 bases from V and 7 bases from J; bases unmatched to any gene: 8. The chain's CDR3 is CASSLVTGENEQFF. CDR3 DNA: TGCGCCAGCAGCCTGGTTACAGGGGAGAATGAGCAGTTCTTC. Together with reference TRBV5-1 and TRBJ2-1, the CDR3 gives the full variable domain: KAGVTQTPRYLIKTRGQQVTLSCSPISGHRSVSWYQQTPGQGLQFLFEYFSETQRNKGNFPGRFSGRQFSNSRSEMNVSTLELGDSALYLCASSLVTGENEQFFGPGTRLTVL.

This clone was recorded a few times. V and J are TRBV30 and TRBJ1-1, with TRBD1 as a possible D gene (5 bases). The V end was cut by 2 bases, the J end by 4 bases, with 8 bases between. CDR3 size: 12 residues. CDR1 is GTSNPN and CDR2 is SVGIG in the germline V gene (reference sequence). In DNA form, the CDR3 reads TGTGCCTGGAGTATGACAGTCACTGAAGCTTTCTTT. It encodes CAWSMTVTEAFF.

V usage is TRBV7-9 and J usage is TRBJ1-5; D is undetermined. The length of the CDR3 is 14 residues. Deletions cut 3 bases from V and 0 bases from J, with 6 bases between. From germline, CDR1 is SEHNR and CDR2 FQNEAQ (reference sequence). The CDR3, as DNA: TGTGCCAGCAGCTTGACGGGTAGCAATCAGCCCCAGCATTTT. It codes for CASSLTGSNQPQHF.

In DNA, the CDR3 is TGTGCCAGCAGCTTAACGGGGACAAAGAACACTGAAGCTTTCTTT. Protein sequence: CASSLTGTKNTEAFF. The rearrangement links TRBV7-8 to TRBJ1-1; perhaps TRBD1 as D (6 bases). This CDR3 has 15 amino acids. V lost 2 bases and J 1 base, leaving 11 bases between the germline ends. The germline CDR1 and CDR2 sequences are SGHVS and FQNEAQ. The full variable domain, its missing parts supplied by reference TRBV7-8 and TRBJ1-1, is GAGVSQSPRYKVAKRGQDVALRCDPISGHVSLFWYQQALGQGPEFLTYFQNEAQLDKSGLPSDRFFAERPEGSVSTLKIQRTQQEDSAVYLCASSLTGTKNTEAFFGQGTRLTVV.

The chain uses TRBV7-2 and TRBJ2-3; D not resolved. Trimming cost V 5 bases and J 6 bases, with 9 bases left between them. The CDR3 covers 12 residues. The germline gives CDR1 SGHTA, CDR2 FQGNSA. This chain's CDR3 is CASSRLRDTQYF. The CDR3 nucleotides read TGTGCCAGCAGCCGACTGAGGGATACGCAGTATTTT.

The chain joins TRBV7-2 to TRBJ2-7; 10 positions agree with TRBD1. With 5 bases clipped from V and 2 bases from J, the junction kept 6 bases outside the gene matches. There are 15 residues in the CDR3. The germline gives CDR1 SGHTA, CDR2 FQGNSA. The CDR3, as DNA: TGTGCCAGCAGCCGTCGGACAGGGGGGCCCTACGAGCAGTACTTC. It encodes CASSRRTGGPYEQYF.

The rearrangement uses TRBV5-1 and TRBJ1-4, with a tentative D call TRBD1 (6 bases). This CDR3 has 13 residues. Looked up from germline, CDR1 is SGHRS and CDR2 is YFSETQ. Trimming removed 2 bases at V and 5 bases at J, with 7 bases between. CDR3 sequence reads: CASSFQGNEKLFF. In DNA, the CDR3 is TGCGCCAGCAGCTTCCAGGGGAATGAAAAACTGTTTTTT. The variable domain in full, completed from reference TRBV5-1 and TRBJ1-4, reads KAGVTQTPRYLIKTRGQQVTLSCSPISGHRSVSWYQQTPGQGLQFLFEYFSETQRNKGNFPGRFSGRQFSNSRSEMNVSTLELGDSALYLCASSFQGNEKLFFGSGTQLSVL.

This chain joins TRBV19 and TRBJ2-2; TRBD1 might be the D (9 bases). V was cut by 9 bases and J by 3 bases, with 17 bases left in between. Looked up from germline, CDR1 is LNHDA and CDR2 is SQIVND (reference sequence). The CDR3 is 15 residues long. CDR3 nucleotide sequence: TGTGCCAGCGGGGGGGACAGGGTATACACCGGGGAGCTGTTTTTT. Its translation: CASGGDRVYTGELFF.

This chain uses TRBV4-3 with TRBJ1-6; TRBD1 might be the D (5 bases). The CDR3 loop spans 15 amino acids. CDR1 is LGHNA, CDR2 YSLEER, per germline. V dropped 1 base and J dropped 4 bases, with 8 bases sitting between them. CDR3 in amino acids: CASSQGGGYNSPLHF. CDR3 nucleotide sequence: TGCGCCAGCAGCCAAGGTGGGGGGTATAATTCACCCCTCCACTTT.

V is TRBV5-5 and J is TRBJ2-7; D perhaps matches TRBD1 (6 bases). The V gene's germline CDR1 is SGHKS and CDR2 YYEKEE (reference sequence). The length of the CDR3 is 15 residues. Trimming pared 3 bases from V and 5 bases from J, leaving 18 bases between. The CDR3 loop reads CASSYISQGPHEQYF. CDR3 bases: TGTGCCAGCAGCTACATTTCTCAGGGGCCCCACGAGCAGTACTTC.

The V and J genes are TRBV6-1 and TRBJ1-2; 10 bases are a match to TRBD1. The CDR3 covers 15 residues. V lost 7 bases to trimming and J lost 5 bases; unmatched junction nucleotides: 10. Germline values: CDR1 MNHNS, CDR2 SASEGT. The CDR3 reads CASNTETGGFYGYTF. The CDR3 DNA reads TGTGCCAGCAATACAGAGACAGGGGGCTTTTATGGCTACACCTTC.

The chain is built from TRBV18 and TRBJ2-3; D possibly corresponds to TRBD1 (5 bases). V was clipped by 6 bases and J by 3 bases, with 16 bases between them. The germline CDR1 and CDR2 sequences are KGHSH and LQKENI. The CDR3 has 15 amino acids. The CDR3 nucleotides read TGTGCCAGCTCCAACAGGAGAGGTGGAACAGATACGCAGTATTTT. Protein product: CASSNRRGGTDTQYF.

The chain carries TRBV25-1 and TRBJ2-3, with D maybe TRBD1 (6 bases). With 6 bases removed from V and 5 bases from J, the gap between germline ends came to 9 bases. Germline CDR1 MGHDK, CDR2 SYGVNS. This CDR3 comprises 12 residues. CDR3 loop: CASRSQGDTQYF. CDR3 sequence (DNA): TGTGCCAGCAGATCACAGGGAGATACGCAGTATTTT.

This chain joins TRBV9 and TRBJ2-7, with D perhaps TRBD1 (6 bases). Germline assignment: CDR1 SGDLS and CDR2 YYNGEE. This CDR3 contains 14 residues. With 1 base removed from V and 2 bases from J, the gap between germline ends came to 10 bases. The CDR3 sequence: CASSVTTGPYEQYF. The CDR3 DNA is TGTGCCAGCAGCGTAACTACAGGGCCCTACGAGCAGTACTTC.

The chain combines TRBV9 with TRBJ1-1, with D unclear. The germline gives CDR1 SGDLS, CDR2 YYNGEE. V lost 2 bases and J 5 bases, leaving 7 bases between the germline ends. CDR3 length equals 12 residues. The CDR3 sequence: CASSVEETEAFF. The CDR3, as DNA: TGTGCCAGCAGCGTTGAGGAGACTGAAGCTTTCTTT. Filled out from reference TRBV9 and TRBJ1-1, the complete variable domain reads DSGVTQTPKHLITATGQRVTLRCSPRSGDLSVYWYQQSLDQGLQFLIQYYNGEERAKGNILERFSAQQFPDLHSELNLSSLELGDSALYFCASSVEETEAFFGQGTRLTVV.

V usage is TRBV2 and J usage is TRBJ2-3; 12 positions match TRBD2. Looked up from germline, CDR1 is SNHLY and CDR2 is FYNNEI. Trimming took 5 bases from V and 5 from J; bases not matched to a gene: 5. CDR3 length: 15 amino acids. The CDR3 protein is CASSLLAGGGDTQYF. The CDR3 DNA reads TGTGCCAGCAGTCTACTAGCGGGGGGCGGAGATACGCAGTATTTT.

V is TRBV5-5 and J is TRBJ2-5; D is undetermined. Germline V gives CDR1 SGHKS, CDR2 YYEKEE (reference sequence). This CDR3 has 13 amino acids. V gave up 1 base and J gave up 3 bases, with 7 bases separating them. The CDR3 reads CASSLLSEETQYF. The CDR3 coding sequence is TGTGCCAGCAGCTTGTTGTCAGAAGAGACCCAGTACTTC.

This chain uses TRBV5-1 with TRBJ2-5; 8 bases match TRBD1. This CDR3 is 16 amino acids long. V lost 4 bases to trimming and J lost 4 bases; unmatched junction nucleotides: 12. From germline, CDR1 is SGHRS and CDR2 YFSETQ. The CDR3 DNA reads TGCGCCAGCAGCGAGACAGGGGTTAGGGTCAGAGAGACCCAGTACTTC. It translates to CASSETGVRVRETQYF.

This sequence joins TRBV2 and TRBJ2-1; D may be TRBD1 (5 bases). Between the trimmed V and J ends, which lost 6 bases and 10 bases, there was a span of 13 bases. Germline assignment: CDR1 SNHLY and CDR2 FYNNEI. The CDR3 runs 12 residues. This CDR3 is CASRRSGNEQFF. CDR3 bases: TGTGCCAGCAGGCGTTCAGGGAACGAGCAGTTCTTC. Using reference TRBV2 and TRBJ2-1 for the parts outside the CDR3, the full variable domain is EPEVTQTPSHQVTQMGQEVILRCVPISNHLYFYWYRQILGQKVEFLVSFYNNEISEKSEIFDDQFSVERPDGSNFTLKIRSTKLEDSAMYFCASRRSGNEQFFGPGTRLTVL.

This clone was counted between two and nine times. This CDR3 is CASSLGLGQVSSYNSPLHF. For the CDR3, the DNA is TGTGCCAGCAGCTTAGGGTTGGGGCAGGTGAGCTCCTATAATTCACCCCTCCACTTT. The chain employs TRBV7-2 and TRBJ1-6; a weak D match, TRBD1 (5 bases). Trimming shortened V by 1 base and J by 0 bases, and 16 bases separated the two germline ends. Germline V gives CDR1 SGHTA, CDR2 FQGNSA. The CDR3 length is 19 residues. The complete variable domain, with remaining parts taken from reference TRBV7-2 and TRBJ1-6, reads GAGVSQSPSNKVTEKGKDVELRCDPISGHTALYWYRQSLGQGLEFLIYFQGNSAPDKSGLPSDRFSAERTGGSVSTLTIQRTQQEDSAVYLCASSLGLGQVSSYNSPLHFGNGTRLTVT.

J is TRBJ2-7 and V is TRBV29-1; TRBD1 aligns across 7 bases. Germline CDR1 reads SQVTM; CDR2 reads ANQGSEA. With V trimmed by 4 bases and J by 6 bases, 12 bases remained unmatched. CDR3 length: 14 amino acids. This chain's CDR3 is CSVGEAGGLGEQYF. CDR3 sequence (DNA): TGCAGCGTTGGGGAAGCAGGGGGTCTTGGCGAGCAGTACTTC.